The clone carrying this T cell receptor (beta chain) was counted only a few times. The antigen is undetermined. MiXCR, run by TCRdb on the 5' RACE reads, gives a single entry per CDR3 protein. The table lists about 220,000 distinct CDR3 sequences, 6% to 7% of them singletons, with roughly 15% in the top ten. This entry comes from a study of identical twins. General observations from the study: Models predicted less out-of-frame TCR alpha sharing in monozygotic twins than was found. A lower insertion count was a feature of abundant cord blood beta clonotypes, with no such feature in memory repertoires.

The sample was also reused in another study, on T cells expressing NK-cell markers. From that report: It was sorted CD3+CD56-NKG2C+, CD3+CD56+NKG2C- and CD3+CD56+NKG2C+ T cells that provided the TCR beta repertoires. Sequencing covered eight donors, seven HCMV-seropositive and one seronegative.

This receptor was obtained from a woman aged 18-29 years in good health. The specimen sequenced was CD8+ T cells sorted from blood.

CDR3 coding DNA: TGTGCCAGCAGCTACGGACGGACCTCGCGCGAGCCCCAGCATTTT. It yields the protein CASSYGRTSREPQHF. The chain combines TRBV5-8 with TRBJ1-5, with D unresolved. The V gene lost 3 bases and the J gene lost 8 bases, with 18 bases spanning the gap. The CDR3 is 15 residues long. Per germline, CDR1 SGHTS and CDR2 YDEGEE.